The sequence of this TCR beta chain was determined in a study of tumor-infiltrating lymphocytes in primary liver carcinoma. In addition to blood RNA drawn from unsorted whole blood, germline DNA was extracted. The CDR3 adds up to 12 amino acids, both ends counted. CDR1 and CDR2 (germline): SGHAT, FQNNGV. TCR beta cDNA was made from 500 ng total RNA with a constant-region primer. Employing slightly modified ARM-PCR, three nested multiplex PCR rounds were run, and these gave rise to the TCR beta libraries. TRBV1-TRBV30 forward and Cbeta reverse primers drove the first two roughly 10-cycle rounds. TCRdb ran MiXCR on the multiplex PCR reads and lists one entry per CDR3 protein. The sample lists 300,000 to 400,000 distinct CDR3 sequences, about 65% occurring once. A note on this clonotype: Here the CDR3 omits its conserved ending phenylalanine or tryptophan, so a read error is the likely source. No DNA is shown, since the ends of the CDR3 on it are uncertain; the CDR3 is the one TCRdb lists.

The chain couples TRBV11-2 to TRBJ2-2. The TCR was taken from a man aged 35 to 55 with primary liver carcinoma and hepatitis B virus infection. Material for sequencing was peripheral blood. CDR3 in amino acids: CASSLARRELFS.